A single sample is the source of the 7 T cell receptor beta chains below, sequenced in a study of glioma-infiltrating T cells after dendritic cell vaccination. The repertoire was sequenced with immunoSEQ multiplex PCR; TCRdb's copy has only in-frame clones and lacks some. The table has around 100,000 clones, roughly four fifths seen once. The starting material was blood, obtained before dendritic cell vaccination. The receptor source for this set is a human donor with glioblastoma.

V usage is TRBV5-6 and J usage is TRBJ2-3; possible D gene TRBD2, 7 bases. V lost 2 bases and J 4 bases, leaving 17 bases between the germline ends. The CDR3 runs to 16 residues. CDR1 and CDR2 from the germline V gene are SGHDT and YYEEEE. The CDR3 here is CASSFRGGPPPDTQYF. The CDR3 region has the DNA TGTGCCAGCAGCTTTCGCGGGGGCCCCCCTCCAGATACGCAGTATTTT.

The chain recombines TRBV7-2 with TRBJ2-1; 10 bases line up with TRBD1. The CDR3 runs to 16 residues. V shed 3 bases, J shed 8 bases, and the junction held 10 bases outside the gene matches. Germline CDR1 reads SGHTA; CDR2 reads FQGNSA. In DNA form, the CDR3 reads TGTGCCAGCAGCTTTGCGGCTGGGGACAGGGGCTATGAGCAGTTCTTC. Protein: CASSFAAGDRGYEQFF.

The chain uses TRBV18 and TRBJ1-2; D is undetermined. The CDR3 runs 13 residues. V was trimmed by 0 bases and J by 6 bases, leaving 8 bases between them. Germline V gene data show CDR1 as KGHSH and CDR2 as LQKENI. The CDR3 sequence is CASSPPNKDGYTF. Written as DNA, the CDR3 is TGTGCCAGCTCACCACCGAACAAAGATGGCTACACCTTC.

This clone turned up a few times. The chain links TRBV27 to TRBJ1-4; 7 bases map to TRBD1. V lost 5 bases, J lost 12 bases, and 3 bases stayed unmatched. The CDR3 loop spans 11 amino acids. The V gene's germline CDR1 is MNHEY and CDR2 SMNVEV (reference sequence). The CDR3 nucleotides read TGTGCCAGCAGTCTCGGACAGGAACTGTTTTTT. Residues: CASSLGQELFF.

This clone was seen more than once but under ten times. The chain carries TRBV30 and TRBJ2-7; 7 bases match TRBD1. The CDR3 loop spans 13 amino acids. V was pared by 8 bases and J by 0 bases, with 7 bases of the junction left unmatched. Looked up from germline, CDR1 is GTSNPN and CDR2 is SVGIG (reference sequence). The DNA of the CDR3 is TGTGCCGGAACCGGGACAGCCTCCTACGAGCAGTACTTC. As protein: CAGTGTASYEQYF. The complete variable domain, with remaining parts taken from reference TRBV30 and TRBJ2-7, reads SQTIHQWPATLVQPVGSPLSLECTVEGTSNPNLYWYRQAAGRGLQLLFYSVGIGQISSEVPQNLSASRPQDRQFILSSKKLLLSDSGFYLCAGTGTASYEQYFGPGTRLTVT.

The chain uses TRBV27 and TRBJ1-4; 8 bases map to TRBD1. The CDR3 has 14 amino acids. Germline values: CDR1 MNHEY, CDR2 SMNVEV (reference sequence). With 5 bases clipped from V and 6 bases from J, the junction kept 5 bases outside the gene matches. The CDR3 bases are TGTGCCAGCAGTCTACCGGGACAGGATGAAAAACTGTTTTTT. It is translated as CASSLPGQDEKLFF.

The chain employs TRBV11-2 and TRBJ2-7, with 7 bases fitting TRBD1. Germline V gene sequence: CDR1 SGHAT, CDR2 FQNNGV. V shed 5 bases, J shed 4 bases, and the junction held 8 bases outside the gene matches. The CDR3 has 14 residues. CDR3 DNA sequence: TGTGCCAGCAGCAGCTCCGGGACAGATTACGAGCAGTACTTC. It encodes CASSSSGTDYEQYF.